This T cell receptor beta chain derives from a study of response to subunit inactivated influenza vaccine. There are a few counts of this clonotype. One entry per CDR3 protein results from TCRdb running MiXCR on the RT-PCR reads. The table records fewer than 700,000 distinct CDR3 sequences, approximately 13% of them present only once. V lost 2 bases to trimming and J lost 3 bases; unmatched junction nucleotides: 17. The CDR3 contains 20 residues. Germline V CDR1 and CDR2: DFQATT, SNEGSKA (reference sequence). The rearrangement uses TRBV20-1 and TRBJ2-7; 15 nucleotides align to TRBD2. The TCR sequence derives from a man aged 45-65 years who received an inactivated influenza vaccine. The sequences come from PBMCs from blood, collected about 40 days after vaccination. CDR3 region: CSARSRTSGRAGFTFYEQYF. As DNA, the CDR3 is TGCAGTGCTAGATCGCGGACTAGCGGGAGGGCCGGATTTACCTTCTACGAGCAGTACTTC.